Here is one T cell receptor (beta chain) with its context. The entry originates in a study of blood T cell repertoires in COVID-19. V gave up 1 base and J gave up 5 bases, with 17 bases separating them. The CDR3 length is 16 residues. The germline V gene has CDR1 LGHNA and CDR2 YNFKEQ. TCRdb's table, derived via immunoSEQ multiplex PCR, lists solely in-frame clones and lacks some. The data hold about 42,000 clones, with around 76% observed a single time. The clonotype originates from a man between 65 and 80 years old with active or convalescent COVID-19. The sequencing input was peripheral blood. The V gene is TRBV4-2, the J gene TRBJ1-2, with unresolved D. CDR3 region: CASSQGLAGMEYGYTF. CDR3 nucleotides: TGTGCCAGCAGCCAAGGATTAGCGGGAATGGAATATGGCTACACCTTC.